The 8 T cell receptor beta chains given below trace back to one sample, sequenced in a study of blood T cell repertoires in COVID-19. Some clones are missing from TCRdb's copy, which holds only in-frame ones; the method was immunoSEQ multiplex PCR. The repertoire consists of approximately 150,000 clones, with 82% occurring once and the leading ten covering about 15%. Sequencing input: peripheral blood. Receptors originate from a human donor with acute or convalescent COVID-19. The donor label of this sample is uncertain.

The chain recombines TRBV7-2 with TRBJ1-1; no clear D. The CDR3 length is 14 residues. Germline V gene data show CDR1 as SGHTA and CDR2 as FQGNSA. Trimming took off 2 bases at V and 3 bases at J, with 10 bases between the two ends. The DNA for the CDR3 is TGTGCCAGCAGCTTATTTGGGCAGCACACTGAAGCTTTCTTT. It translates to CASSLFGQHTEAFF.

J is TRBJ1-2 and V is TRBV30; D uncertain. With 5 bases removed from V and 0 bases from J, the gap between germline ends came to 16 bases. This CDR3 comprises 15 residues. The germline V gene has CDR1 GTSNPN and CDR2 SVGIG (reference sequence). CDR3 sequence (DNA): TGTGCCTGGCGCCGGGTTACCAGATCTAACTATGGCTACACCTTC. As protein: CAWRRVTRSNYGYTF. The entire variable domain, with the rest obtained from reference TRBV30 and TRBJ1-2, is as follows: SQTIHQWPATLVQPVGSPLSLECTVEGTSNPNLYWYRQAAGRGLQLLFYSVGIGQISSEVPQNLSASRPQDRQFILSSKKLLLSDSGFYLCAWRRVTRSNYGYTFGSGTRLTVV.

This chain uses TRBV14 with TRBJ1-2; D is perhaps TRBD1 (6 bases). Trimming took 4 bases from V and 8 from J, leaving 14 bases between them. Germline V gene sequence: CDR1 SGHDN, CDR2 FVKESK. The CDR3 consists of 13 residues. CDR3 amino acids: CASSLNRDDGYTF. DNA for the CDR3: TGTGCCAGCAGCCTGAACAGGGATGACGGCTACACCTTC.

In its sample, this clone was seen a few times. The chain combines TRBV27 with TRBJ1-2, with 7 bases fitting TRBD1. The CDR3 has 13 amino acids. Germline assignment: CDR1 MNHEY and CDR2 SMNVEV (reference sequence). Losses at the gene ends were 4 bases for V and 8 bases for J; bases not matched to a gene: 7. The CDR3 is CASSSDRDSGYTF. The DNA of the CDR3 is TGTGCCAGCAGTTCCGACAGGGATTCAGGCTACACCTTC.

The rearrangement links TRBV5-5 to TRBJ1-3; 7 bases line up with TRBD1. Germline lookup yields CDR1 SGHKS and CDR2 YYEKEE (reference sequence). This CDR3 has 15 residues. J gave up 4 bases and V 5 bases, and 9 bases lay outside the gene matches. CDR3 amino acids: CASSSGQPGGNTIYF. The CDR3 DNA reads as TGTGCCAGCAGTTCGGGACAGCCGGGGGGAAACACCATATATTTT.

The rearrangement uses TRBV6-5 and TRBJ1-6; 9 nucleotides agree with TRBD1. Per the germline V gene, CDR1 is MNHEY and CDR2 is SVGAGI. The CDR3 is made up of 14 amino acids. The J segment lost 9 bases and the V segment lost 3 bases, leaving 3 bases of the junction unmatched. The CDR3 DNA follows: TGTGCCAGCAGTTATCGGGACAGGGTTTCACCCCTCCACTTT. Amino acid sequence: CASSYRDRVSPLHF.

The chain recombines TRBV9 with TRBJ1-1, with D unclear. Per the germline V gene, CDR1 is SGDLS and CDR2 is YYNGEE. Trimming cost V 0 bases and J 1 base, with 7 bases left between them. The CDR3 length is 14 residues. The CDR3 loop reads CASSVGRRNTEAFF. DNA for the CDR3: TGTGCCAGCAGCGTAGGACGGAGGAACACTGAAGCTTTCTTT. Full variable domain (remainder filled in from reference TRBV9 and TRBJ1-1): DSGVTQTPKHLITATGQRVTLRCSPRSGDLSVYWYQQSLDQGLQFLIQYYNGEERAKGNILERFSAQQFPDLHSELNLSSLELGDSALYFCASSVGRRNTEAFFGQGTRLTVV.

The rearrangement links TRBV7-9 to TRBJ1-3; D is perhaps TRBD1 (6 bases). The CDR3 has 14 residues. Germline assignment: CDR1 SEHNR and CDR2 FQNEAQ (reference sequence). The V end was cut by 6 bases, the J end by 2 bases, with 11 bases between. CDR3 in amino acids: CASRYRDPGNTIYF. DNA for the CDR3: TGTGCCAGCAGGTACAGGGATCCTGGAAACACCATATATTTT.